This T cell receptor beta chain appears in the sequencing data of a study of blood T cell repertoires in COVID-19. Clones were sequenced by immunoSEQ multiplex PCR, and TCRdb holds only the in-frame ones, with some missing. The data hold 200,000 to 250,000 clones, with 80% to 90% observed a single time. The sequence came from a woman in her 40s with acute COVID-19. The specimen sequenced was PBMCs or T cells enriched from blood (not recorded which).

CDR3 DNA sequence: TGTGCCTGGCTAACAAGGGGAGAAGCTTTCTTT. This translates into CAWLTRGEAFF. The rearrangement uses TRBV30 and TRBJ1-1; tentative D call: TRBD1 (5 bases). This CDR3 comprises 11 residues. The germline V and J ends were trimmed by 5 bases and 8 bases, with 12 bases remaining between them. CDR1 GTSNPN and CDR2 SVGIG come from the germline V gene (reference sequence).